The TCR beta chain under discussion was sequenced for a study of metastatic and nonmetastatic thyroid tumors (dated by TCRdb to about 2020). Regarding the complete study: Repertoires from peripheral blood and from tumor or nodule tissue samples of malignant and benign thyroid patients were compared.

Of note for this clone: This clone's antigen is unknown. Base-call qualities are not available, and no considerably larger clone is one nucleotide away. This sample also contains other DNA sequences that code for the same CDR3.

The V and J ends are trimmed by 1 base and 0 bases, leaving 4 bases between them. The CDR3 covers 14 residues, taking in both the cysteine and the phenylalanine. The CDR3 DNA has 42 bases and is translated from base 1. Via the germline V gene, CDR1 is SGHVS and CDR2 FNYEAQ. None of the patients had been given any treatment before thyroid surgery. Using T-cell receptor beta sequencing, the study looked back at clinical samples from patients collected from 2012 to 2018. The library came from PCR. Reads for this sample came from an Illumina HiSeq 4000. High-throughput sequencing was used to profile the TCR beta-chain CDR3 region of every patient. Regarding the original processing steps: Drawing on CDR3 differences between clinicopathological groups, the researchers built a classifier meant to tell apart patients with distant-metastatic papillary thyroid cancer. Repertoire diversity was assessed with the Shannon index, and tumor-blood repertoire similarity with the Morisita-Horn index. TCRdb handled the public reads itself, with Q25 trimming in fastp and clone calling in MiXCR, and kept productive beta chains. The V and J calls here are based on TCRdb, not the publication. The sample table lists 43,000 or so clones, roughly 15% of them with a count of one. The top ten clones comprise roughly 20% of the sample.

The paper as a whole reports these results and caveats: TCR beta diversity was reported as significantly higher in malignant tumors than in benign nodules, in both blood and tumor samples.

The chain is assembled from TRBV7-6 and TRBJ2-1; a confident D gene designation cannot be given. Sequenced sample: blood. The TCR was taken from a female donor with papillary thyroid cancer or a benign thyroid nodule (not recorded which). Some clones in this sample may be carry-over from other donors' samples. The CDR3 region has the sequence CASSLESSYNEQFF. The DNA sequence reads TGTGCCAGCAGCTTAGAAAGCTCCTACAATGAGCAGTTCTTC. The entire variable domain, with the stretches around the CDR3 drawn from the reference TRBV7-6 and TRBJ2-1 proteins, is GAGVSQSPRYKVTKRGQDVALRCDPISGHVSLYWYRQALGQGPEFLTYFNYEAQQDKSGLPNDRFSAERPEGSISTLTIQRTEQRDSAMYRCASSLESSYNEQFFGPGTRLTVL.